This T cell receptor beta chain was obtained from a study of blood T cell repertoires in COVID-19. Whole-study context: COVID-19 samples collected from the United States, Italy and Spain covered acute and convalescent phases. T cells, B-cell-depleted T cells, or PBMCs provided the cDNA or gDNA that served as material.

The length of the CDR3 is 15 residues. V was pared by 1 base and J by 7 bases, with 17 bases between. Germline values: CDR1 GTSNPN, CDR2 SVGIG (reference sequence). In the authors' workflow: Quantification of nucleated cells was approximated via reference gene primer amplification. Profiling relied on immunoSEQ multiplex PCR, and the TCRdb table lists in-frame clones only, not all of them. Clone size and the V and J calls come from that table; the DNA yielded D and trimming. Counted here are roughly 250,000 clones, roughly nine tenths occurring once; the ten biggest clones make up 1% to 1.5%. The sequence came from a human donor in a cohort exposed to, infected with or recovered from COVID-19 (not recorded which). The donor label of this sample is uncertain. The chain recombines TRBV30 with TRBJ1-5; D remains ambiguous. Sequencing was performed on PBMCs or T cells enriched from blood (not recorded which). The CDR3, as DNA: TGTGCCTGGAGTGAAGAGGATTGGCTGGCGCAGCCCCAGCATTTT. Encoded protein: CAWSEEDWLAQPQHF.